The clone carrying this T cell receptor (beta chain) has only a few counts. What it recognizes is unknown. Unique molecular identifiers were incorporated during preparation of the TCRbeta library. Via MiXCR, TCRdb re-called the PCR reads, giving one row per CDR3 protein. The sample lists about a million distinct CDR3 sequences, around 30% occurring once. This sample is drawn from a study of T-cell reconstitution after alpha-beta-depleted transplantation in children. Study outcomes and limitations: Diversity and T-cell counts at one year after transplant derived mostly from new T cells. About two months after transplant, alpha-beta T cells reportedly came from several hundred expanded graft clones. Certain patients had high TCRbeta diversity at day 60, and it came from recipient T cells and thymic progenitors that survived.

Trimming removed 3 bases at V and 2 bases at J, with 14 bases between. The CDR3 covers 16 residues. Germline assignment: CDR1 SGHTA and CDR2 FQGNSA. The genes are TRBV7-2 and TRBJ2-1, with a possible D match to TRBD1 (6 bases). The origin of this receptor is a boy under three years old who had a stem cell transplant for SCID, so the T cells may come from the graft donor. The sequences come from PBMCs, mostly from graft donor cells, collected 360 days after TCRalphabeta/CD19-depleted stem cell transplant. CDR3 nucleotides: TGTGCCAGCAGCTTGGTGCCCGGACAGACCTACAATGAGCAGTTCTTC. The encoded protein is CASSLVPGQTYNEQFF. The variable domain in full, completed from reference TRBV7-2 and TRBJ2-1, reads GAGVSQSPSNKVTEKGKDVELRCDPISGHTALYWYRQSLGQGLEFLIYFQGNSAPDKSGLPSDRFSAERTGGSVSTLTIQRTQQEDSAVYLCASSLVPGQTYNEQFFGPGTRLTVL.